The 13 T cell receptor beta chains given below trace back to one sample, sequenced in a study of lymphopenia after photon versus proton radiotherapy. The method was immunoSEQ multiplex PCR; TCRdb's version includes in-frame clones alone and lacks a portion of them. There are roughly 38,000 clones in the sample; about 93% occur only once, and roughly 15% lies in the top ten. The sample here was peripheral blood, taken from a patient treated with photon-based radiotherapy. The origin of the receptors is a man in his 60s with cholangiocarcinoma.

The rearrangement joins TRBV6-6 to TRBJ2-7; 9 bases are a match to TRBD1. The junction had 6 bases not matched to a gene; V was cut back by 7 bases and J by 2 bases. The V gene's germline CDR1 is MNHNY and CDR2 SVGAGI (reference sequence). The CDR3 consists of 14 residues. The CDR3 coding sequence is TGTGCCAGCAAAGAACAGGGGGCGACCTACGAGCAGTACTTC. Amino acid sequence: CASKEQGATYEQYF.

The CDR3 reads CASSLAAIQETQYF. DNA of the CDR3: TGTGCCAGCAGCTTGGCGGCCATCCAAGAGACCCAGTACTTC. The chain has TRBV5-4 and TRBJ2-5; D unclear. Between the trimmed V and J ends, which lost 0 bases and 1 base, there was a span of 7 bases. The CDR3 loop spans 14 amino acids. Germline-derived CDR1 and CDR2 are SGHNT and YYREEE (reference sequence).

The chain links TRBV18 to TRBJ2-2, with D possibly TRBD2 on 6 matching bases. Deletions cut 4 bases from V and 1 base from J, with 13 bases between. CDR1 and CDR2 (germline): KGHSH, LQKENI. The CDR3 consists of 16 residues. CDR3 loop: CASSLTEGRNTGELFF. CDR3 sequence (DNA): TGTGCCAGCTCACTGACGGAGGGGCGGAACACCGGGGAGCTGTTTTTT.

For the CDR3, the DNA is TGTGCCAGCAGCTCCACCTACGAGCAGTACTTC. It specifies CASSSTYEQYF. The rearrangement joins TRBV7-2 to TRBJ2-7; D unclear. V lost 4 bases and J lost 2, with 3 bases in between. Germline CDR1 reads SGHTA; CDR2 reads FQGNSA. The CDR3 covers 11 residues. Full variable domain (rest looked up from reference TRBV7-2 and TRBJ2-7): GAGVSQSPSNKVTEKGKDVELRCDPISGHTALYWYRQSLGQGLEFLIYFQGNSAPDKSGLPSDRFSAERTGGSVSTLTIQRTQQEDSAVYLCASSSTYEQYFGPGTRLTVT.

This clone was found once. V and J are TRBV28 and TRBJ2-3; 8 bases map to TRBD2. V lost 1 base to trimming and J lost 1 base; unmatched junction nucleotides: 4. This CDR3 region has 16 residues. In germline, CDR1 is MDHEN, CDR2 SYDVKM. CDR3 sequence reads: CASSLYSGDRTDTQYF. The CDR3, as DNA: TGTGCCAGCAGTTTATATAGCGGGGACCGCACAGATACGCAGTATTTT.

The rearrangement joins TRBV2 to TRBJ1-5, with D unclear. This CDR3 has 16 amino acids. Germline CDR1 and CDR2: SNHLY and FYNNEI. Trimming cost V 5 bases and J 6 bases, with 20 bases left between them. The CDR3 DNA sequence: TGTGCCAGCAGTACCCTTGCCTTTCCAGGTCGTCAGCCCCAGCATTTT. It translates to CASSTLAFPGRQPQHF.

This rearrangement joins TRBV4-1 to TRBJ1-1, with 8 bases matching TRBD1. Germline V CDR1 and CDR2: MGHRA, YSYEKL. CDR3 length equals 18 residues. The V and J ends lost 1 base and 1 base, in that order; junction bases with no gene match: 11. CDR3 nucleotide sequence: TGCGCCAGCAGCCAAGGCTTAGGACAGGGCGTTGGGAACACTGAAGCTTTCTTT. Translated: CASSQGLGQGVGNTEAFF.

This sequence joins TRBV28 and TRBJ1-5; D call uncertain. This CDR3 contains 15 residues. V dropped 3 bases and J dropped 4 bases, with 13 bases sitting between them. From germline, CDR1 is MDHEN and CDR2 SYDVKM. The CDR3 coding sequence is TGTGCCAGCAGTTTGCAGGTTACTTTAAATCAGCCCCAGCATTTT. It codes for CASSLQVTLNQPQHF.

The chain's CDR3 is CAISETLTGSSYNEQFF. Written as DNA, the CDR3 is TGTGCCATCAGTGAGACCCTTACAGGGAGCTCCTACAATGAGCAGTTCTTC. The chain links TRBV10-3 to TRBJ2-1, with D perhaps matching TRBD1 (6 bases). Germline CDR1 ENHRY, CDR2 SYGVKD. V gave up 2 bases and J gave up 0 bases, with 14 bases separating them. The CDR3 loop spans 17 amino acids.

The chain couples TRBV5-1 to TRBJ2-1; 9 nucleotides line up with TRBD2. The CDR3 has 16 residues. V gave up 6 bases and J gave up 6 bases; unmatched junction bases: 13. Germline V CDR1 and CDR2: SGHRS, YFSETQ. CDR3 nucleotides: TGCGCCAGCAAAGTCATCGGCGGGAGGGCCTTCAATGAGCAGTTCTTC. Its translation: CASKVIGGRAFNEQFF.

The CDR3 here is CASSIPTSGNNEQFF. In nucleotides, the CDR3 is TGTGCCAGTAGTATCCCGACTAGCGGCAACAATGAGCAGTTCTTC. The chain carries TRBV19 and TRBJ2-1, with 9 bases identical to TRBD2. CDR1 is LNHDA and CDR2 is SQIVND in the germline V gene (reference sequence). The CDR3 runs 15 residues. V lost 3 bases, J lost 5 bases, and 5 bases stayed unmatched.

The V call is TRBV19, the J call TRBJ2-5, with 12 bases aligning to TRBD2. The CDR3 has 16 residues. Losses at the gene ends were 5 bases for V and 1 base for J; bases not matched to a gene: 5. The germline gives CDR1 LNHDA, CDR2 SQIVND (reference sequence). The CDR3 bases are TGTGCCAGTAGTCAACCGGGACTAGCGGGCCAAGAGACCCAGTACTTC. Its translation: CASSQPGLAGQETQYF.

This chain connects TRBV27 to TRBJ2-7; TRBD1 agrees at 7 bases. The germline V gene encodes CDR1 MNHEY and CDR2 SMNVEV (reference sequence). The CDR3 is 15 amino acids. The V gene end was trimmed by 6 bases and the J gene end by 3 bases; junction bases not matched to a gene: 11. In DNA, the CDR3 is TGTGCCAGCAGCCTAGGTTCTACAGGGGTCTACGAGCAGTACTTC. Protein: CASSLGSTGVYEQYF.